Presented here are 20 T cell receptor beta chains from one specimen sequenced in a study of shared clonotypes between healthy human individuals. The naive CD8 population came from CD45RO-negative cells selected for CCR7, without terminally differentiated effector memory CD45RA+ cells. Produced via immunoSEQ multiplex PCR; TCRdb's table is partial and in-frame only. The data contain over 2,000,000 clones, about 93% of them singletons. The source material was naive CD8+ T cells from PBMCs. Source of these receptors: a man younger than 35 in good health. Some clones in this sample may be carry-over from other donors' samples.

The genes are TRBV4-1 and TRBJ1-2, with a tentative D call TRBD1 (5 bases). The CDR3 has 15 residues. Germline-derived CDR1 and CDR2 are MGHRA and YSYEKL. The ends were cut back, 0 bases at V and 4 bases at J, with 12 bases in the middle. In nucleotides, the CDR3 is TGCGCCAGCAGCCAAGAACAGGACGGAATCTATGGCTACACCTTC. Encoded protein: CASSQEQDGIYGYTF.

Regarding this clone: Other DNA sequences from this sample encode an identical CDR3 as well. The chain couples TRBV19 to TRBJ2-1; a weak D match, TRBD1 (6 bases). CDR3 size: 13 residues. The V gene's germline CDR1 is LNHDA and CDR2 SQIVND (reference sequence). V lost 5 bases, J lost 4 bases, and 9 bases lay in between. The CDR3 nucleotides read TGTGCCAGTAGTGCGACAGGTTACAATGAGCAGTTCTTC. Encoded protein: CASSATGYNEQFF. The full variable domain, in which reference TRBV19 and TRBJ2-1 provide the parts outside the CDR3, is DGGITQSPKYLFRKEGQNVTLSCEQNLNHDAMYWYRQDPGQGLRLIYYSQIVNDFQKGDIAEGYSVSREKKESFPLTVTSAQKNPTAFYLCASSATGYNEQFFGPGTRLTVL.

The chain recombines TRBV5-4 with TRBJ2-7, with a possible D match to TRBD1 (6 bases). Looked up from germline, CDR1 is SGHNT and CDR2 is YYREEE (reference sequence). V was trimmed by 3 bases and J by 4 bases, leaving 14 bases between them. The CDR3 has 14 residues. This CDR3 is CASSSPGTTYEQYF. CDR3 nucleotide sequence: TGTGCCAGCAGCTCCCCCGGGACAACTTACGAGCAGTACTTC. Looking up the rest from reference TRBV5-4 and TRBJ2-7 gives the full variable domain: ETGVTQSPTHLIKTRGQQVTLRCSSQSGHNTVSWYQQALGQGPQFIFQYYREEENGRGNFPPRFSGLQFPNYSSELNVNALELDDSALYLCASSSPGTTYEQYFGPGTRLTVT.

The chain employs TRBV4-1 and TRBJ2-2; TRBD2 might be the D (5 bases). The CDR3 extends over 15 amino acids. V dropped 4 bases and J dropped 6 bases, with 15 bases sitting between them. Germline CDR1 is MGHRA and CDR2 is YSYEKL. The CDR3 DNA reads as TGCGCCAGCAGCCGAGCCGGACTTGCCGCCGGGGAGCTGTTTTTT. Translated, it gives CASSRAGLAAGELFF.

V usage is TRBV9 and J usage is TRBJ2-1; 9 nucleotides align to TRBD2. This CDR3 has 21 amino acids. Per the germline V gene, CDR1 is SGDLS and CDR2 is YYNGEE. The junction had 23 bases not matched to a gene; V was cut back by 0 bases and J by 7 bases. The CDR3 DNA is TGTGCCAGCAGCGTAGATGTTTCAGTTTTCGGTGGCGGGAGGGCCGGGAATGAGCAGTTCTTC. It translates to CASSVDVSVFGGGRAGNEQFF. The whole variable domain, remainder taken from reference TRBV9 and TRBJ2-1, is DSGVTQTPKHLITATGQRVTLRCSPRSGDLSVYWYQQSLDQGLQFLIQYYNGEERAKGNILERFSAQQFPDLHSELNLSSLELGDSALYFCASSVDVSVFGGGRAGNEQFFGPGTRLTVL.

The V and J genes are TRBV27 and TRBJ1-5; D uncertain. The V end was cut by 4 bases, the J end by 7 bases, with 8 bases between. The V gene's germline CDR1 is MNHEY and CDR2 SMNVEV (reference sequence). The CDR3 is 12 residues long. The CDR3 protein is CASSYIGQPQHF. As DNA, the CDR3 is TGTGCCAGCAGTTACATAGGACAGCCCCAGCATTTT.

The chain employs TRBV5-1 and TRBJ1-6; 8 positions match TRBD1. V lost 3 bases and J lost 7; bases outside the gene matches: 12. Germline CDR1 and CDR2: SGHRS and YFSETQ. CDR3 size: 17 residues. This chain's CDR3 is CASSWTDRAAGNSPLHF. The CDR3 DNA follows: TGCGCCAGCAGCTGGACGGACAGGGCGGCGGGAAATTCACCCCTCCACTTT. The variable domain in full, with the rest retrieved from reference TRBV5-1 and TRBJ1-6, is KAGVTQTPRYLIKTRGQQVTLSCSPISGHRSVSWYQQTPGQGLQFLFEYFSETQRNKGNFPGRFSGRQFSNSRSEMNVSTLELGDSALYLCASSWTDRAAGNSPLHFGNGTRLTVT.

About this clone itself: The sample has other DNA sequences that encode this CDR3 too. The V and J genes are TRBV29-1 and TRBJ2-7; D unclear. Germline V gives CDR1 SQVTM, CDR2 ANQGSEA. This CDR3 is 11 amino acids long. Trimming took off 6 bases at V and 3 bases at J, with 9 bases between the two ends. The CDR3 is CSVALGYEQYF. The CDR3 region has the DNA TGCAGCGTGGCACTGGGCTACGAGCAGTACTTC.

This sequence joins TRBV7-6 and TRBJ2-5; perhaps TRBD2 as D (6 bases). The germline gives CDR1 SGHVS, CDR2 FNYEAQ. This CDR3 contains 15 residues. Deletions cut 5 bases from V and 3 bases from J, with 16 bases between. Written as DNA, the CDR3 is TGTGCCAGCAGCCCCCGCGCGCGGGAAAAAGAGACCCAGTACTTC. Its protein is CASSPRAREKETQYF.

This chain uses TRBV7-9 with TRBJ1-5; 8 positions agree with TRBD1. Germline-derived CDR1 and CDR2 are SEHNR and FQNEAQ (reference sequence). This CDR3 is built from 16 residues. The trim removed 5 bases at V and 6 bases at J, leaving 12 bases unmatched. In DNA, the CDR3 is TGTGCCAGCAGCCAGATCCTTGACAGGGGAGGTCAGCCCCAGCATTTT. Protein: CASSQILDRGGQPQHF.

This clone occurred once. J is TRBJ1-1 and V is TRBV19; D call uncertain. The length of the CDR3 is 18 residues. CDR1 is LNHDA and CDR2 is SQIVND in the germline V gene (reference sequence). Trimming removed 3 bases at V and 0 bases at J, with 20 bases between. The CDR3 reads CASSISIGRRKMNTEAFF. CDR3 nucleotide sequence: TGTGCCAGTAGTATCTCGATCGGGAGGCGGAAAATGAACACTGAAGCTTTCTTT. The entire variable domain, with the rest obtained from reference TRBV19 and TRBJ1-1, is as follows: DGGITQSPKYLFRKEGQNVTLSCEQNLNHDAMYWYRQDPGQGLRLIYYSQIVNDFQKGDIAEGYSVSREKKESFPLTVTSAQKNPTAFYLCASSISIGRRKMNTEAFFGQGTRLTVV.

The CDR3 protein is CASSRETGYQPQHF. As DNA, the CDR3 is TGTGCCAGCAGCAGAGAGACAGGGTATCAGCCCCAGCATTTT. The rearrangement uses TRBV6-6 and TRBJ1-5; 7 bases map to TRBD1. CDR1 is MNHNY, CDR2 SVGAGI, per germline (reference sequence). CDR3 size: 14 residues. Trimming cost V 6 bases and J 5 bases; bases outside gene matches: 7.

V gene TRBV27 combines with J gene TRBJ2-7; possibly TRBD1 for D (6 bases). Trimming cost V 6 bases and J 1 base, with 10 bases left between them. The CDR3 spans 13 residues. Germline loops: CDR1 MNHEY, CDR2 SMNVEV (reference sequence). CDR3 DNA: TGTGCCAGCAGGCTCGGACAGTCCTACGAGCAGTACTTC. Translation gives CASRLGQSYEQYF.

V and J are TRBV6-5 and TRBJ2-1, with TRBD2 as a possible D gene (6 bases). Germline CDR1 MNHEY, CDR2 SVGAGI. V shed 7 bases and J shed 7 bases, with 20 bases lying between them. There are 15 residues in the CDR3. This CDR3 is CASTPPYTAGNEQFF. The CDR3 DNA is TGTGCCAGCACCCCACCTTATACCGCGGGGAATGAGCAGTTCTTC.

This rearrangement joins TRBV9 to TRBJ1-4, with D maybe TRBD1 (5 bases). Trimming cost V 0 bases and J 3 bases, with 9 bases left between them. Germline values: CDR1 SGDLS, CDR2 YYNGEE. The CDR3 sequence is 15 residues long. CDR3 nucleotide sequence: TGTGCCAGCAGCGTAGGAGGGGCACCTAATGAAAAACTGTTTTTT. Amino acids: CASSVGGAPNEKLFF.

The CDR3, as DNA: TGTGCCAGCAGCCCGTATAGCGGGATCTCCTACGAGCAGTACTTC. Encoded protein: CASSPYSGISYEQYF. V usage is TRBV9 and J usage is TRBJ2-7; 8 bases match TRBD2. Looked up from germline, CDR1 is SGDLS and CDR2 is YYNGEE. V trimming: 4 bases; J trimming: 0 bases; junction bases outside the gene matches: 6. The CDR3 sequence is 15 residues long.

The chain joins TRBV29-1 to TRBJ1-2; D gene unclear. CDR3 length: 15 amino acids. Germline CDR1 SQVTM, CDR2 ANQGSEA. The ends were cut back, 0 bases at V and 2 bases at J, with 13 bases in the middle. The CDR3 is CSVEDRWGGNYGYTF. The CDR3 coding sequence is TGCAGCGTTGAAGATAGATGGGGAGGGAACTATGGCTACACCTTC.

This clone has just a few counts. The V call is TRBV2, the J call TRBJ2-7; D not resolved. The CDR3 covers 16 residues. V lost 6 bases and J lost 0, with 18 bases in between. CDR1 and CDR2 (germline): SNHLY, FYNNEI. CDR3 amino acids: CASRALQVPSSYEQYF. CDR3 in DNA: TGTGCCAGCAGGGCACTCCAAGTTCCCAGCTCCTACGAGCAGTACTTC.

The V and J genes are TRBV27 and TRBJ2-2, with 9 bases aligning to TRBD2. This CDR3 contains 14 residues. The V gene's germline CDR1 is MNHEY and CDR2 SMNVEV (reference sequence). J lost 4 bases, V lost 6 bases, and 3 bases had no gene match. CDR3 in amino acids: CASRSGRTTGELFF. CDR3 sequence (DNA): TGTGCCAGCAGGAGCGGGAGGACCACCGGGGAGCTGTTTTTT.

The V and J genes are TRBV4-1 and TRBJ1-5; D might be TRBD1 (5 bases). The CDR3 covers 16 residues. Germline lookup yields CDR1 MGHRA and CDR2 YSYEKL. V lost 1 base, J lost 5 bases, and 15 bases lay in between. This CDR3 is CASSQVGNRMDQPQHF. The CDR3 region has the DNA TGCGCCAGCAGCCAAGTCGGGAACAGGATGGATCAGCCCCAGCATTTT.